Listed below are T cell receptor beta chains from one sample, sequenced in a study of PD-L1 blockade in urothelial cancer. Measured with immunoSEQ multiplex PCR; TCRdb has only the in-frame clones, and not every one. The sample shows under 30,000 clones, around 87% of them seen only once. The material sequenced was PBMCs, taken around atezolizumab (anti-PD-L1) treatment. The receptors shown here come from a man in his fifties or sixties with urothelial cancer. Both conserved end residues are trimmed from each CDR3. The order of the fields is V gene, J gene, CDR3 protein.

v_gene: TRBV5-5; j_gene: TRBJ2-1; CDR3aa: ASSLGLAGGYNEQF
v_gene: TRBV7-6; j_gene: TRBJ1-6; CDR3aa: ASSLGTGLHSPLH
v_gene: TRBV5-5; j_gene: TRBJ2-7; CDR3aa: ASSWGLAAEQY
v_gene: TRBV5-8; j_gene: TRBJ1-2; CDR3aa: ASSLFLGESIYGYT
v_gene: TRBV11-2; j_gene: TRBJ2-4; CDR3aa: ASSLGPAGSLAKNIQY
v_gene: TRBV6-5; j_gene: TRBJ1-6; CDR3aa: ASRDSPNSPLH
v_gene: TRBV6-4; j_gene: TRBJ1-1; CDR3aa: ASSEKPNTEAF
v_gene: TRBV6-5; j_gene: TRBJ2-1; CDR3aa: ASSSLAGARNEQF
v_gene: TRBV10-3; j_gene: TRBJ1-6; CDR3aa: AISESQDRQNSPLH
v_gene: TRBV5-1; j_gene: TRBJ1-3; CDR3aa: ASSLVGGGNTIY
v_gene: TRBV6-1; j_gene: TRBJ1-6; CDR3aa: ASSDRGSSYNSPLH
v_gene: TRBV10-3; j_gene: TRBJ2-7; CDR3aa: AISGSDSNEQY
v_gene: TRBV7-3; j_gene: TRBJ2-1; CDR3aa: ASSLERGNYNEQF
v_gene: TRBV27; j_gene: TRBJ2-1; CDR3aa: ASNPWGSHSYNEQF
v_gene: TRBV19; j_gene: TRBJ1-1; CDR3aa: ASSIDRDSIRAF
v_gene: TRBV7-9; j_gene: TRBJ2-7; CDR3aa: ASSPRAGGPYEQY
v_gene: TRBV5-8; j_gene: TRBJ1-2; CDR3aa: ASGERGTRNRLGT
v_gene: TRBV30; j_gene: TRBJ1-6; CDR3aa: AWSEVGVYNSPLH
v_gene: TRBV6-1; j_gene: TRBJ1-5; CDR3aa: ASSAIGQGGNQPQH
v_gene: TRBV5-6; j_gene: TRBJ2-2; CDR3aa: ASSSGQGVTGELF
v_gene: TRBV5-1; j_gene: TRBJ2-1; CDR3aa: ASSLAEGSSYNEQF
v_gene: TRBV6-5; j_gene: TRBJ2-1; CDR3aa: ASSSLGTSGNNEQF
v_gene: TRBV13; j_gene: TRBJ2-7; CDR3aa: ASSSQAGTRDSYEQY
v_gene: TRBV18; j_gene: TRBJ2-3; CDR3aa: ASSPATSGSTADTQY
v_gene: TRBV19; j_gene: TRBJ1-2; CDR3aa: ASSSSTGTGGWGYT
v_gene: TRBV18; j_gene: TRBJ1-3; CDR3aa: ASSHGQGAGSGNTIY
v_gene: TRBV7-2; j_gene: TRBJ2-5; CDR3aa: ASSPPALAGPGAQY
v_gene: TRBV6-4; j_gene: TRBJ2-5; CDR3aa: ASRQEETQY
v_gene: TRBV19; j_gene: TRBJ1-2; CDR3aa: ASTFKGLHGYT
v_gene: TRBV15; j_gene: TRBJ1-4; CDR3aa: ATSREGRTNDGKLF
v_gene: TRBV6-6; j_gene: TRBJ2-7; CDR3aa: ASRAGTGSYEQY
v_gene: TRBV18; j_gene: TRBJ2-7; CDR3aa: ASSPLGGSSYEQY
v_gene: TRBV6-5; j_gene: TRBJ1-5; CDR3aa: ASRRQGGNQPQH
v_gene: TRBV19; j_gene: TRBJ2-7; CDR3aa: ASSIRAGIHEQY
v_gene: TRBV7-2; j_gene: TRBJ2-3; CDR3aa: ASSLPGGFTDTQY
v_gene: TRBV6-6; j_gene: TRBJ1-1; CDR3aa: ASGHEAF
v_gene: TRBV4-1; j_gene: TRBJ1-5; CDR3aa: ASSRDSRAPGSNQPQH
v_gene: TRBV28; j_gene: TRBJ1-4; CDR3aa: ASSLEPYEGEKLF
v_gene: TRBV27; j_gene: TRBJ2-3; CDR3aa: ASSPSTGIGDTQY
v_gene: TRBV7-2; j_gene: TRBJ1-3; CDR3aa: ASSHETGFVRNTIY
v_gene: TRBV6-4; j_gene: TRBJ2-2; CDR3aa: ASSVKGFTGELF
v_gene: TRBV7-2; j_gene: TRBJ2-1; CDR3aa: ASSLGGQYNEQF
v_gene: TRBV9; j_gene: TRBJ2-1; CDR3aa: ASSVGSGAYNEQF
v_gene: TRBV19; j_gene: TRBJ1-1; CDR3aa: ASSLGRLGMNTEAF
v_gene: TRBV7-9; j_gene: TRBJ1-4; CDR3aa: ASSTRGGGSTNEKLF
v_gene: TRBV7-6; j_gene: TRBJ2-7; CDR3aa: ASSSSRLAGVIEQY
v_gene: TRBV4-3; j_gene: TRBJ2-7; CDR3aa: ASSQGVTGGFYEQY
v_gene: TRBV10-3; j_gene: TRBJ2-1; CDR3aa: ASSYLSGLAGVYEQF
v_gene: TRBV9; j_gene: TRBJ2-1; CDR3aa: ASSPTRGTYNEQF
v_gene: TRBV14; j_gene: TRBJ2-7; CDR3aa: ASSQGYGGRSSYEQY
v_gene: TRBV9; j_gene: TRBJ2-3; CDR3aa: ASSETLAGAGDTQY
v_gene: TRBV28; j_gene: TRBJ1-2; CDR3aa: ASLTAGVGYGYT
v_gene: TRBV2; j_gene: TRBJ1-2; CDR3aa: AGKSLAGRFYGYT
v_gene: TRBV7-9; j_gene: TRBJ1-5; CDR3aa: ASSLGTTSNQPQH
v_gene: TRBV7-2; j_gene: TRBJ2-2; CDR3aa: ASSSGQGAPGELF
v_gene: TRBV6-5; j_gene: TRBJ2-5; CDR3aa: ASTRPGQGETQY
v_gene: TRBV9; j_gene: TRBJ2-2; CDR3aa: ASSVATWARQGPYTGELF
v_gene: TRBV4-2; j_gene: TRBJ2-3; CDR3aa: ASSITGDIGTDTQY
v_gene: TRBV7-2; j_gene: TRBJ2-3; CDR3aa: ASGSSFAADTQY